This T cell receptor beta chain came from a study of human T cells and chemical hapten exposure. TCRdb independently ran MiXCR on the RACE reads; one entry per CDR3 protein. The data show a few hundred thousand distinct CDR3 sequences, with around 5.5% seen just once and around 8.8% held by the top ten. The time point here: pre-sensitization, week 0. Treatment reported: therapeutic diphenylcyclopropenone sensitization with weekly scalp DPC. As concerns this clonotype: Antigen specificity is unknown.

Study-wide findings and caveats: Relative to controls, expanded TCRs formed significantly more large CDR3 similarity clusters.

The source of this sequence is a woman aged 18-35 years with alopecia areata. Some clones in this sample may be carry-over from other donors' samples. Specimen: whole blood, collected in connection with sensitization to the hapten diphenylcyclopropenone (DPC).

CDR3 protein: CASSSGPTRWNEQFF. The CDR3 nucleotides are TGTGCCAGCAGTTCGGGACCGACTCGGTGGAATGAGCAGTTCTTC. The chain links TRBV6-2 or TRBV6-3 to TRBJ2-1; TRBD1 or TRBD2 may be the D gene (5 bases each). Looked up from germline, CDR1 is MNHEY and CDR2 is SVGEGT. The V gene lost 4 bases and the J gene lost 7 bases, with 17 bases spanning the gap. The CDR3 spans 15 residues.